These 27 T cell receptor beta chains were all obtained from the same sample, sequenced in a study of shared clonotypes between healthy human individuals. The naive CD8 subset, CD45RO-negative cells positively selected for CCR7, excluded terminally differentiated effector memory CD45RA+ cells. Libraries were prepared by immunoSEQ multiplex PCR; TCRdb keeps only in-frame clonotypes and omits some of them. This sample yields about 2.2 million clones, of which roughly 93% are seen a single time; around 1.8% belongs to the top ten. The source material was naive CD8+ T cells from PBMCs. The source of these receptors is a young man in good health. Some clones in this sample may be carry-over from other donors' samples.

The chain is built from TRBV4-3 and TRBJ1-2; possibly TRBD1 for D (5 bases). CDR1 and CDR2 (germline): LGHNA, YSLEER. There are 16 residues in the CDR3. Deletions cut 0 bases from V and 4 bases from J, with 15 bases between. The DNA of the CDR3 is TGCGCCAGCAGCCAAGATAGGTGGGACGGGCCCTATGGCTACACCTTC. This encodes CASSQDRWDGPYGYTF.

This chain uses TRBV27 with TRBJ2-3; TRBD2 is a possible D gene (6 bases). The V and J ends lost 2 bases and 2 bases respectively, with 11 bases between them. The CDR3 has 15 residues. Per germline, CDR1 MNHEY and CDR2 SMNVEV (reference sequence). The CDR3 DNA is TGTGCCAGCAGTTTAAGGGACTTCCTCACAGATACGCAGTATTTT. This gives the protein CASSLRDFLTDTQYF.

This chain connects TRBV4-1 to TRBJ1-4; 9 nucleotides line up with TRBD1. Germline trimming cut 0 bases from V and 8 bases from J; bases unmatched to any gene: 10. The CDR3 length is 17 residues. CDR1 and CDR2 (germline): MGHRA, YSYEKL. CDR3 in DNA: TGCGCCAGCAGCCAAGATCGGGGGGGACAGGGCTGGGAAAAACTGTTTTTT. Translating gives CASSQDRGGQGWEKLFF.

This clone was picked up a small number of times. Other DNA variants within this sample encode the same CDR3. The V and J genes are TRBV30 and TRBJ1-1; D is possibly TRBD1 (6 bases). CDR3 length equals 13 residues. Per the germline V gene, CDR1 is GTSNPN and CDR2 is SVGIG (reference sequence). V shed 0 bases and J shed 2 bases, with 7 bases lying between them. This CDR3 is CAWSVQGNTEAFF. The CDR3 DNA is TGTGCCTGGAGTGTACAGGGTAACACTGAAGCTTTCTTT. Drawing the rest from reference TRBV30 and TRBJ1-1, the complete variable domain is SQTIHQWPATLVQPVGSPLSLECTVEGTSNPNLYWYRQAAGRGLQLLFYSVGIGQISSEVPQNLSASRPQDRQFILSSKKLLLSDSGFYLCAWSVQGNTEAFFGQGTRLTVV.

The rearrangement uses TRBV4-1 and TRBJ2-2; 10 nucleotides agree with TRBD2. The J segment lost 10 bases and the V segment lost 2 bases, leaving 7 bases of the junction unmatched. CDR1 and CDR2 from the germline V gene are MGHRA and YSYEKL. The CDR3 is made up of 15 amino acids. The CDR3 nucleotides are TGCGCCAGCAGCCAACGTCTAGCGGGAGTGGAGGAGCTGTTTTTT. Its protein product is CASSQRLAGVEELFF.

V and J are TRBV4-1 and TRBJ1-5; D is undetermined. The CDR3 totals 17 residues. Germline-derived CDR1 and CDR2 are MGHRA and YSYEKL. The V end lost 4 bases, the J end lost 7 bases, and 23 bases lay between the germline ends. CDR3 DNA: TGCGCCAGCAGCCCTGATCTGTTAGACAAGTCGAGGCAGCCCCAGCATTTT. Protein sequence: CASSPDLLDKSRQPQHF.

The V call is TRBV12-5, the J call TRBJ1-2; a weak D match, TRBD1 (6 bases). Germline loops: CDR1 LGHNT, CDR2 FRNRAP. The CDR3 runs to 14 residues. Trimming removed 3 bases from V and 5 bases from J, with 13 bases in between. This CDR3 is CASGLGGGVYGYTF. For the CDR3, the DNA is TGTGCTAGTGGTTTAGGAGGGGGAGTTTATGGCTACACCTTC. The whole variable domain, filled in from reference TRBV12-5 and TRBJ1-2, reads DARVTQTPRHKVTEMGQEVTMRCQPILGHNTVFWYRQTMMQGLELLAYFRNRAPLDDSGMPKDRFSAEMPDATLATLKIQPSEPRDSAVYFCASGLGGGVYGYTFGSGTRLTVV.

The count of this clone is one. V is TRBV27 and J is TRBJ2-1; perhaps TRBD2 as D (5 bases). CDR1 and CDR2 (germline): MNHEY, SMNVEV (reference sequence). Trimming removed 8 bases at V and 0 bases at J, with 14 bases between. The CDR3 is 15 residues long. The CDR3 spells CASRPDTSSYNEQFF. As DNA, the CDR3 is TGTGCCAGCCGTCCCGACACTAGCTCCTACAATGAGCAGTTCTTC.

The CDR3 is CASSLRTSGDEQFF. As DNA, the CDR3 is TGTGCCAGCAGCTTGAGGACGTCCGGGGATGAGCAGTTCTTC. The rearrangement joins TRBV7-6 to TRBJ2-1; tentative D call: TRBD2 (5 bases). The V end lost 3 bases, the J end lost 8 bases, and 14 bases lay between the germline ends. The CDR3 length is 14 residues. Germline V lookup: CDR1 SGHVS, CDR2 FNYEAQ.

This clone showed up just once. The chain employs TRBV6-5 and TRBJ1-1, with no clear D. Per the germline V gene, CDR1 is MNHEY and CDR2 is SVGAGI. The CDR3 has 13 residues. V dropped 2 bases and J dropped 6 bases, with 10 bases sitting between them. The CDR3 bases are TGTGCCAGCAGTTACGGGAGGCTCTCTGAAGCTTTCTTT. Translation gives CASSYGRLSEAFF.

This clone was seen only once. The chain employs TRBV29-1 and TRBJ2-7; 8 nucleotides agree with TRBD2. V trimming: 6 bases; J trimming: 4 bases; junction bases outside the gene matches: 5. CDR1 and CDR2 from the germline V gene are SQVTM and ANQGSEA. The CDR3 extends over 12 amino acids. CDR3 loop: CSVRTSKYEQYF. The CDR3 region has the DNA TGCAGCGTAAGGACTAGCAAGTACGAGCAGTACTTC.

The chain carries TRBV19 and TRBJ2-7; D possibly uses TRBD1 or TRBD2 (6 bases each). Germline V CDR1 and CDR2: LNHDA, SQIVND (reference sequence). This CDR3 comprises 15 residues. V lost 5 bases and J 0 bases, leaving 14 bases between the germline ends. DNA for the CDR3: TGTGCCAGTAGTCTCCGGGGGCCGGACTCCTACGAGCAGTACTTC. Protein: CASSLRGPDSYEQYF.

The chain combines TRBV2 with TRBJ2-1; TRBD2 matches at 9 bases. Germline trimming cut 6 bases from V and 2 bases from J; bases unmatched to any gene: 2. This CDR3 comprises 14 residues. The V gene's germline CDR1 is SNHLY and CDR2 FYNNEI. CDR3 in DNA: TGTGCCAGCAGGGGGACTAGCCCCTACAATGAGCAGTTCTTC. Translating it yields CASRGTSPYNEQFF.

The chain joins TRBV4-3 to TRBJ1-1, with a possible D match to TRBD1 (5 bases). Germline assignment: CDR1 LGHNA and CDR2 YSLEER. This CDR3 has 16 amino acids. Trimming took 0 bases from V and 5 from J, leaving 16 bases between them. This CDR3 reads CASSQDSWGVGTEAFF. CDR3 DNA sequence: TGCGCCAGCAGCCAAGATTCTTGGGGGGTAGGGACTGAAGCTTTCTTT.

V is TRBV6-6 and J is TRBJ2-1, with D possibly TRBD2 on 6 matching bases. CDR1 is MNHNY and CDR2 is SVGAGI in the germline V gene (reference sequence). This CDR3 is 15 amino acids long. The ends were cut back, 5 bases at V and 7 bases at J, with 18 bases in the middle. CDR3 amino acids: CASSTGVLARNEQFF. CDR3 sequence (DNA): TGTGCCAGCAGTACCGGGGTGCTAGCGAGGAATGAGCAGTTCTTC.

This rearrangement joins TRBV21-1 to TRBJ2-7; TRBD1, the table's D call, was not compared with the DNA. TRBV21-1 is a listed pseudogene. CDR3 length equals 17 residues. Written as DNA, the CDR3 is TGTGCCAGCAGCGATCCTTCGACAGGGGACCTTCCCTACGAGCAGTACTTC. This codes for CASSDPSTGDLPYEQYF.

Comments on this clone: The same CDR3 can be traced to other DNA sequences in this sample. J is TRBJ1-2 and V is TRBV27, with D possibly matching TRBD1 (6 bases). V lost 6 bases and J 0 bases, leaving 11 bases between the germline ends. The germline CDR1 and CDR2 sequences are MNHEY and SMNVEV (reference sequence). The CDR3 totals 14 residues. CDR3 DNA: TGTGCCAGCAGCCTACAGGGAGCTAACTATGGCTACACCTTC. Its translation: CASSLQGANYGYTF.

The chain recombines TRBV28 with TRBJ2-7; D call uncertain. Deletions cut 3 bases from V and 0 bases from J, with 15 bases between. The CDR3 extends over 16 amino acids. CDR1 is MDHEN, CDR2 SYDVKM, per germline. CDR3 amino acids: CASSLFGPAGSYEQYF. The CDR3 DNA follows: TGTGCCAGCAGTTTGTTCGGGCCAGCAGGCTCCTACGAGCAGTACTTC. The full variable domain, with the rest looked up from reference TRBV28 and TRBJ2-7, is DVKVTQSSRYLVKRTGEKVFLECVQDMDHENMFWYRQDPGLGLRLIYFSYDVKMKEKGDIPEGYSVSREKKERFSLILESASTNQTSMYLCASSLFGPAGSYEQYFGPGTRLTVT.

Only one count was recorded for this clone. The chain has TRBV27 and TRBJ2-3, with TRBD2 matching 8 bases. Germline V CDR1 and CDR2: MNHEY, SMNVEV (reference sequence). There are 16 residues in the CDR3. V shed 7 bases and J 0 bases; nucleotides not matched to a gene: 9. CDR3: CASTTGTRPSTDTQYF. The DNA of the CDR3 is TGTGCCAGCACCACCGGGACTAGACCTAGCACAGATACGCAGTATTTT.

The chain employs TRBV7-9 and TRBJ1-4; no firm D call. With 1 base removed from V and 5 bases from J, the gap between germline ends came to 11 bases. The germline V gene encodes CDR1 SEHNR and CDR2 FQNEAQ (reference sequence). CDR3 size: 15 residues. CDR3 coding DNA: TGTGCCAGCAGCTTAGGGTACGGGGAGAATGAAAAACTGTTTTTT. Translating it yields CASSLGYGENEKLFF.

This clone was counted a few times. The rearrangement links TRBV11-2 to TRBJ1-1, with D possibly TRBD1 on 6 matching bases. Looked up from germline, CDR1 is SGHAT and CDR2 is FQNNGV. V was clipped by 8 bases and J by 6 bases, with 16 bases between them. The CDR3 loop spans 13 amino acids. CDR3 sequence: CASRQGWVAEAFF. The DNA of the CDR3 is TGTGCCAGCCGCCAGGGGTGGGTCGCTGAAGCTTTCTTT.

The chain has TRBV12-2 and TRBJ2-5; TRBD1, the table's D call, lacks a check against the DNA. TRBV12-2 constitutes a pseudogene. The length of the CDR3 is 14 residues. The CDR3: CASRRTGGGETQYF. The CDR3 DNA reads as TGTGCAAGTCGCCGGACAGGGGGCGGGGAGACCCAGTACTTC.

This chain joins TRBV25-1 and TRBJ2-1, with 7 bases that match TRBD2. In germline, CDR1 is MGHDK, CDR2 SYGVNS. V was clipped by 10 bases and J by 6 bases; unmatched bases: 9. The CDR3 loop spans 13 amino acids. The CDR3 nucleotides are TGTGCCACCGCGGGACTAAGGTCCAATGAGCAGTTCTTC. It yields the protein CATAGLRSNEQFF.

The chain uses TRBV21-1 and TRBJ1-4; TRBD1 was called by the table and not checked on the DNA. TRBV21-1 is assigned pseudogene status. The CDR3 loop spans 15 amino acids. CDR3 in DNA: TGTGCCAGCAGCCTCAGGGGACAGATACAATGGGGACTGTTTTTT. This translates into CASSLRGQIQWGLFF.

This clone has only a few counts. The CDR3 coding sequence is TGTGCCAGTAGTCACCGGGGCGCTGAAGCTTTCTTT. Protein: CASSHRGAEAFF. The chain couples TRBV19 to TRBJ1-1, with D possibly TRBD1 on 5 matching bases. CDR1 is LNHDA, CDR2 SQIVND, per germline (reference sequence). Trimming shortened V by 5 bases and J by 6 bases, and 10 bases separated the two germline ends. The length of the CDR3 is 12 residues.

The genes are TRBV9 and TRBJ2-7, with 8 bases lining up with TRBD1. Germline CDR1 SGDLS, CDR2 YYNGEE. Losses at the gene ends were 3 bases for V and 4 bases for J; bases not matched to a gene: 9. The CDR3 runs 15 residues. Here the CDR3 reads CASSGGPDRAYEQYF. CDR3 sequence (DNA): TGTGCCAGCAGCGGCGGTCCGGACAGGGCTTACGAGCAGTACTTC.

The gene calls are TRBV6-5 and TRBJ2-3; possibly TRBD1 for D (5 bases). Germline lookup yields CDR1 MNHEY and CDR2 SVGAGI. This CDR3 is built from 15 residues. V dropped 6 bases and J dropped 4 bases, with 17 bases sitting between them. The CDR3 DNA is TGTGCCAGCAGCTTGACACAGGTAGACGCAGATACGCAGTATTTT. It specifies CASSLTQVDADTQYF.